The rows below give T cell receptor beta chains drawn from one sample of a study of T cell responses to AZD1222 COVID-19 vaccine. Clones were sequenced by immunoSEQ multiplex PCR, and TCRdb holds only the in-frame ones, with some missing. Among 80,000 or so clones listed, 80% to 90% were seen once. The sample in question was peripheral blood, obtained on day 0 of AZD1222 vaccination. The receptors come from an adult in good health. CDR3s include the opening cysteine and the closing phenylalanine or tryptophan. The D gene is left open where the match is weak. Expanded clones are given a class, and other clones once, few, many or no size at all.

>-|TRBV3-1/TRBV3-2|-|TRBJ1-1
CASSQEPDTSAFF
TGTGCCAGCAGCCAGGAGCCCGACACCTCGGCTTTCTTT
>few|TRBV6-4|-|TRBJ2-3
CASSAWAGTDTQYF
TGTGCCAGCAGTGCATGGGCGGGCACAGATACGCAGTATTTT
>-|TRBV11-2|TRBD1|TRBJ1-2
CASSSTYGTDKEYGYTF
TGTGCCAGCAGCTCAACTTACGGGACAGACAAGGAATATGGCTACACCTTC
>few|TRBV7-3|-|TRBJ2-5
CASSLQGPQETQYF
TGTGCCAGCAGCTTACAGGGGCCCCAAGAGACCCAGTACTTC
>-|TRBV20-1|TRBD1|TRBJ1-5
CSASTAGGGNQPQHF
TGCAGTGCTAGTACGGCAGGGGGCGGCAATCAGCCCCAGCATTTT
>-|TRBV5-1|TRBD1|TRBJ1-1
CASSFPQGSSNTEAFF
TGCGCCAGCAGCTTTCCACAGGGGTCGAGTAACACTGAAGCTTTCTTT
>-|TRBV30|-|TRBJ1-6
CACSSGSSYNSPLHF
TGTGCCTGTTCTTCGGGTAGCTCCTATAATTCACCCCTCCACTTT
>-|TRBV27|-|TRBJ1-5
CASCFGRGWGGNQPQHF
TGTGCCAGCTGTTTTGGGCGGGGGTGGGGTGGCAATCAGCCCCAGCATTTT
>-|TRBV3-1/TRBV3-2|-|TRBJ1-6
CASSQGRPPLHF
TGTGCCAGCAGCCAAGGTCGGCCTCCCCTCCACTTT
>-|TRBV25-1|TRBD1|TRBJ1-1
CASSERTGGGEAFF
TGTGCCAGCAGTGAACGGACAGGCGGAGGTGAAGCTTTCTTT
>-|TRBV5-1|TRBD1|TRBJ1-1
CASSLEAGGRRAFF
TGCGCCAGCAGCTTGGAAGCAGGGGGACGGAGAGCTTTCTTT
>-|TRBV5-1|TRBD1|TRBJ1-1
CASRLWDQTGYYTEAFF
TGCGCCAGCAGGTTGTGGGATCAGACAGGGTACTACACTGAAGCTTTCTTT
>-|TRBV5-4|-|TRBJ2-1
CASSLLLDNEQFF
TGTGCCAGCAGCTTGTTACTAGACAATGAGCAGTTCTTC
>-|TRBV7-2|-|TRBJ2-7
CASSNLGEQYF
TGTGCCAGCAGCAACCTTGGCGAGCAGTACTTC
>few|TRBV6-5|TRBD1|TRBJ1-3
CASNPRTGKNTIYF
TGTGCCAGCAACCCCAGGACAGGGAAGAACACCATATATTTT
>-|TRBV6-1|-|TRBJ1-2
CASREGPAGYTF
TGTGCCAGCAGAGAAGGACCTGCAGGCTACACCTTC
>-|TRBV3-1/TRBV3-2|-|TRBJ2-5
CASSSRASGETQYF
TGTGCCAGCAGCTCAAGAGCGAGCGGCGAGACCCAGTACTTC
>-|TRBV7-3|-|TRBJ1-2
CASSFRVAGLRNYGYTF
TGTGCCAGCAGCTTTAGGGTGGCAGGGTTGAGAAACTATGGCTACACCTTC
>-|TRBV30|-|TRBJ1-1
CAWKGWVGKGTEAFF
TGTGCCTGGAAGGGATGGGTGGGGAAGGGCACTGAAGCTTTCTTT
>-|TRBV27|-|TRBJ2-2
CASSPRWADTGELFF
TGTGCCAGCAGTCCCCGGTGGGCGGACACCGGGGAGCTGTTTTTT
>-|TRBV12-3/TRBV12-4|-|TRBJ2-2
CASSLIAGELFF
TGTGCCAGCAGTTTAATCGCTGGGGAGCTGTTTTTT
>-|TRBV5-4|-|TRBJ1-1
CASSLFWTNTEAFF
TGTGCCAGCAGCTTGTTCTGGACCAACACTGAAGCTTTCTTT
>-|TRBV6-2/TRBV6-3|-|TRBJ2-1
CASSPRGLNEQFF
TGTGCCAGCAGCCCCCGGGGTCTGAATGAGCAGTTCTTC
>-|TRBV19|TRBD1|TRBJ1-1
CASSYGTAYYTEAFF
TGTGCCAGTAGTTACGGGACAGCCTATTACACTGAAGCTTTCTTT
>-|TRBV5-4|TRBD1|TRBJ2-7
CASSSDRAPWYEQYF
TGTGCCAGCAGCTCTGACAGGGCCCCGTGGTACGAGCAGTACTTC
>-|TRBV16|-|TRBJ2-4
CASSQSQVAKNIQYF
TGTGCCAGCAGCCAATCTCAAGTAGCCAAAAACATTCAGTACTTC
>-|TRBV6-5|-|TRBJ2-7
CASSLTGTVAYEQYF
TGTGCCAGCAGTCTGACCGGGACGGTAGCCTACGAGCAGTACTTC
>-|TRBV9|TRBD2|TRBJ2-2
CASSVAGGLGGELFF
TGTGCCAGCAGCGTAGCGGGGGGGCTTGGCGGGGAGCTGTTTTTT
>-|TRBV6-4|-|TRBJ2-1
CASSDRVDYNEQFF
TGTGCCAGCAGTGACAGGGTAGACTACAATGAGCAGTTCTTC
>-|TRBV6-5|-|TRBJ1-6
CASSFRGPNSPLHF
TGTGCCAGCAGTTTCAGGGGCCCCAATTCACCCCTCCACTTT
>-|TRBV14|-|TRBJ1-1
CASSRGPGGTEAFF
TGTGCCAGCAGCCGAGGGCCCGGGGGAACTGAAGCTTTCTTT
>-|TRBV7-9|-|TRBJ2-5
CASSRVLPQETQYF
TGTGCCAGCAGCCGTGTATTACCCCAAGAGACCCAGTACTTC
>-|TRBV5-1|TRBD2|TRBJ2-7
CASSGPGLAGVSYEQYF
TGCGCCAGCAGCGGACCGGGACTAGCGGGGGTTTCCTACGAGCAGTACTTC
>-|TRBV6-5|-|TRBJ1-2
CASSSRPDGYTF
TGTGCCAGCAGTTCCCGACCGGATGGCTACACCTTC
>-|TRBV19|TRBD2|TRBJ2-1
CASSPVEAGGFEQFF
TGTGCCAGTAGTCCGGTGGAAGCGGGGGGTTTTGAGCAGTTCTTC
>-|TRBV5-1|TRBD1|TRBJ1-2
CASSLDPGDSGYGYTF
TGCGCCAGCAGCTTGGACCCTGGGGACAGCGGCTATGGCTACACCTTC
>-|TRBV11-2|-|TRBJ2-1
CASSPWDGYNEQFF
TGTGCCAGCAGCCCCTGGGACGGCTACAATGAGCAGTTCTTC
>-|TRBV10-1|-|TRBJ1-1
CASSESKVLAEAFF
TGCGCCAGCAGTGAGTCTAAGGTTTTAGCTGAAGCTTTCTTT
>-|TRBV19|-|TRBJ2-5
CASSFNPRGNHKETQYF
TGTGCCAGTAGCTTTAATCCTCGGGGCAACCACAAAGAGACCCAGTACTTC
>-|TRBV9|-|TRBJ1-6
CASSVDWVKSPLHF
TGTGCCAGCAGCGTAGATTGGGTTAAATCACCCCTCCACTTT
>-|TRBV7-3|-|TRBJ1-2
CASSEGVGYTF
TGTGCCAGCAGCGAGGGGGTTGGCTACACCTTC
>-|TRBV11-3|-|TRBJ2-7
CASSLPGYEQYF
TGTGCCAGCAGCTTACCGGGGTACGAGCAGTACTTC
>once|TRBV28|-|TRBJ1-2
CASRTPGGVDGYTF
TGTGCCAGCAGAACCCCCGGGGGCGTCGATGGCTACACCTTC
>few|TRBV5-1|TRBD1|TRBJ1-2
CASSWRQGAEYGYTF
TGCGCCAGCAGCTGGCGACAGGGGGCAGAGTATGGCTACACCTTC
>-|TRBV6-1|-|TRBJ2-2
CASSDPGRGYTGELFF
TGTGCCAGCAGTGATCCGGGCCGGGGTTACACCGGGGAGCTGTTTTTT
>-|TRBV2|-|TRBJ1-1
CASSVQVHTEAFF
TGTGCCAGCAGTGTACAGGTCCACACTGAAGCTTTCTTT
>-|TRBV7-5|-|TRBJ1-2
CVRSCPKSYGYTF
TGTGTCAGAAGCTGCCCCAAAAGCTATGGCTACACCTTC
>-|TRBV5-5|-|TRBJ1-5
CASSLLGNSNQPQHF
TGTGCCAGCAGCTTACTCGGGAATAGCAATCAGCCCCAGCATTTT
>-|TRBV20-1|TRBD1|TRBJ1-1
CSASGGGRAYTEAFF
TGCAGTGCTAGTGGAGGGGGCAGGGCGTACACTGAAGCTTTCTTT
>-|TRBV2|-|TRBJ1-2
CASRATEALNYGYTF
TGTGCCAGCAGGGCTACAGAAGCTCTTAACTATGGCTACACCTTC
>-|TRBV4-1|-|TRBJ1-5
CASSQSIIGVPNQPQHF
TGCGCCAGCAGCCAGAGTATTATCGGGGTTCCTAATCAGCCCCAGCATTTT
>-|TRBV14|-|TRBJ1-6
CASSLQGYSPLHF
TGTGCCAGCAGCCTCCAGGGATATTCACCCCTCCACTTT
>-|TRBV29-1|-|TRBJ1-1
CSVRGHSNTEAFF
TGCAGCGTTCGGGGACACTCGAACACTGAAGCTTTCTTT
>-|TRBV7-3|TRBD2|TRBJ2-2
CASSFSTSGVNTGELFF
TGTGCCAGCAGCTTCTCCACTAGCGGGGTTAACACCGGGGAGCTGTTTTTT
>once|TRBV5-1|TRBD1|TRBJ2-1
CASSFGQGFYNEQFF
TGCGCCAGCAGCTTTGGACAGGGCTTTTACAATGAGCAGTTCTTC